The clone carrying this T cell receptor (beta chain) was detected a few times. Its antigen is not known. These data belong to a study of PD-1 blockade in mismatch repair-deficient tumors. Study in general: All were previously treated, progressing patients with about 11 mismatch repair-deficient cancer types.

The table came from immunoSEQ multiplex PCR; TCRdb's copy has only in-frame clones and leaves some out. The sample has about 15,000 clones; more than 85% are singletons. Time point of the sample: roughly ten-day in vitro stimulation with candidate neoantigen peptide 6. All patients were mismatch repair deficient, assessed by either PCR or immunohistochemistry. Each of about seven ELISpot-reactive candidate peptides was used for roughly 11-day stimulation. Trimming cost V 5 bases and J 5 bases; bases outside gene matches: 6. The CDR3 totals 15 residues. The germline gives CDR1 MDHEN, CDR2 SYDVKM. The specimen comprised cells cultured in vitro, sampled from a patient treated with pembrolizumab. The source of this sequence is an adult with mismatch repair-deficient cancer. The J gene is TRBJ1-6, the V gene TRBV28; 7 nucleotides agree with TRBD1. CDR3 loop: CASSPGDRNNSPLHF. CDR3 coding DNA: TGTGCCAGCAGTCCAGGGGACAGAAATAATTCACCCCTCCACTTT.